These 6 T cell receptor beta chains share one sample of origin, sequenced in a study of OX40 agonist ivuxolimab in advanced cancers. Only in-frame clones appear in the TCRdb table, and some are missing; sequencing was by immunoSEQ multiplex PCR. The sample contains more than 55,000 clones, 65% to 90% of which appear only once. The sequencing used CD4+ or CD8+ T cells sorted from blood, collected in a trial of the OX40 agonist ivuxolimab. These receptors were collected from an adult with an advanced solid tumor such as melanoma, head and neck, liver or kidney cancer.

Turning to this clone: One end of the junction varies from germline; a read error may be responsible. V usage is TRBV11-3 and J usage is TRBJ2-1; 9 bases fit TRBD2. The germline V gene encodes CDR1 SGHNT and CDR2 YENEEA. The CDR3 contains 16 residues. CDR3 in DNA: TGTGCCAGCAGCTTAGACGGACTAGCGAGCTACAGTGAGCAGTTCTTC. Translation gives CASSLDGLASYSEQFF.

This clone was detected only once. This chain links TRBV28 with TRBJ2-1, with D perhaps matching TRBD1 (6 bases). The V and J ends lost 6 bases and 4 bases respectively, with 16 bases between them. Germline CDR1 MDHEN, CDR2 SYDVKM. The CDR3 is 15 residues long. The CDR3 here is CASSDTGTGYNEQFF. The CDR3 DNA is TGTGCCAGCAGCGATACAGGGACGGGTTACAATGAGCAGTTCTTC.

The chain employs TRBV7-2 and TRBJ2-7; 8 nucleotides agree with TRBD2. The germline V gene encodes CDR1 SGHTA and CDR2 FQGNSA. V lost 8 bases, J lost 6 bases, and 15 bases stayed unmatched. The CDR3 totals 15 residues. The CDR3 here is CASGSDPSGSTEQYF. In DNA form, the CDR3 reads TGTGCCAGCGGGTCGGACCCGAGCGGGAGCACCGAGCAGTACTTC. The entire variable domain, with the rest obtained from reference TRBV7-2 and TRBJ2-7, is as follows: GAGVSQSPSNKVTEKGKDVELRCDPISGHTALYWYRQSLGQGLEFLIYFQGNSAPDKSGLPSDRFSAERTGGSVSTLTIQRTQQEDSAVYLCASGSDPSGSTEQYFGPGTRLTVT.

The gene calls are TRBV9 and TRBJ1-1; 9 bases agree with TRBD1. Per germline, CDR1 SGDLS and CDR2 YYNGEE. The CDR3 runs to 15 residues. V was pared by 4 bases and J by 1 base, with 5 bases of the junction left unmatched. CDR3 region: CASSTRTGENTEAFF. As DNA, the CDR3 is TGTGCCAGCAGCACCCGGACAGGGGAGAACACTGAAGCTTTCTTT.

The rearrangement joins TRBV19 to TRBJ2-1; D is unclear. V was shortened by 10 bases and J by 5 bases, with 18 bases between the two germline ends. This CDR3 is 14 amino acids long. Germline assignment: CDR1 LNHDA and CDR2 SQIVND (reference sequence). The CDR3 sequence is CATSPRATDNEQFF. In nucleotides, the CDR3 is TGTGCCACTTCCCCCCGCGCCACTGACAATGAGCAGTTCTTC.

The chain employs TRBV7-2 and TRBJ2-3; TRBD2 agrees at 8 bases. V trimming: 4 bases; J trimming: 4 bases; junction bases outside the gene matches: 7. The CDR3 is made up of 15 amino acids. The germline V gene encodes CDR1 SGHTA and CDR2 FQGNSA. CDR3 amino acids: CASSSAAGGPDTQYF. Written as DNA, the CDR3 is TGTGCCAGCAGCTCCGCGGCGGGAGGCCCAGATACGCAGTATTTT.